The 2 T cell receptor beta chains below come from one sample, sequenced in a study (dated by TCRdb to between 2014 and 2017). Receptor amplification or capture employed 5' RACE. Sequencing relied on an Illumina MiSeq. Using fastp at Q25 and MiXCR, TCRdb reprocessed the public reads and kept productive beta chains. Rows merge per CDR3 protein into single entries with the most common DNA and genes. This sample comprises 40,000 to 65,000 distinct CDR3 sequences, approximately 23% of them detected only once. Jointly, the top ten make up more than 3% of the sample. The sequenced sample consisted of tumor-infiltrating naive CD4+ T cells sorted from the breast tumor. According to the study, the label for this sample's cell subset or site signals: naive CD4+ T cells, CD4+CD45RA+CD25-. The receptors come from a female donor with breast cancer.

The CDR3 here is CASSQDGGERGNSPLHF. The CDR3 DNA sequence: TGCGCCAGCAGCCAAGATGGCGGGGAGAGGGGTAATTCACCCCTCCACTTT. J is TRBJ1-6 and V is TRBV4-1, with D possibly TRBD1 on 5 matching bases. CDR1 and CDR2 from the germline V gene are MGHRA and YSYEKL. This CDR3 is built from 17 residues. V was pared by 0 bases and J by 6 bases, with 15 bases between.

About this clonotype: The germline gene is not matched at one end of the junction; a read error may be the cause. J is TRBJ2-7 and V is TRBV10-3; D call uncertain. The CDR3 runs 13 residues. Per germline, CDR1 ENHRY and CDR2 SYGVKD. CDR3 nucleotide sequence: TGTGCCATCACTGAGGAAGGGAACTACGAGCAGTACTTC. Protein sequence: CAITEEGNYEQYF.